Detailed here is one T cell receptor (beta chain). Its matching antigen is unknown. This CDR3 comprises 16 residues. Trimming at V came to 5 bases and at J to 0 bases, leaving 4 bases not matched to a gene. The germline CDR1 and CDR2 sequences are MNHNY and SVGAGI (reference sequence). This record comes from a study of cytomegalovirus exposure and HLA in healthy donors. The PCR ran on 60 Vbeta and 13 Jbeta primers. This table comes from immunoSEQ multiplex PCR, and its TCRdb copy is limited to in-frame clones, with some not included. Its listing shows around 100,000 clones. Healthy bone marrow donors made up the cohort. Study-level results: Most TCR sequences showed up rarely, but some public TCRs showed up in many donors. Follow-up analysis later connected one missense variant in DCLRE1C with trimming of TCR beta V- and J-genes.

The specimen sequenced was PBMCs. The sequence derives from a man aged 35 to 55 in good health and CMV-seronegative. The J gene is TRBJ2-7, the V gene TRBV6-6; 13 bases are shared with TRBD2. DNA for the CDR3: TGTGCCAGCAGTCAAGGACTAGCGGGGGCCTCCTACGAGCAGTACTTC. This encodes CASSQGLAGASYEQYF.